The T cell receptor beta chain under discussion was sequenced for a study of T cell repertoires in cytomegalovirus infection. Study-wide context: Matching HLA type, along with CMV infection, was indicated by public TCR beta signatures.

The V gene lost 3 bases and the J gene lost 4 bases, with 22 bases spanning the gap. The CDR3 contains 18 residues. Overall study findings and caveats: Using cumulative public TCR beta family frequency, the authors identified those who carried CMV together with the relevant HLA. The ex vivo response was dominated by HLA-C-restricted CMV-specific TCR beta clonotypes.

In this sample, this clonotype turned up many times. What it recognizes is unknown. TCRdb re-derived calls from the reads in MiXCR, one entry per CDR3 protein. The profile covers roughly 920,000 distinct CDR3 sequences, with approximately 31% appearing a single time and under 15% taken by the ten largest. Sample: cultured CD8+ T cells from PBMCs, taken from culture after CMV antigen stimulation. The receptor comes from a human donor in good health (CMV status not recorded). Some clones in this sample may be carry-over from other donors' samples. This chain links TRBV12-3 or TRBV12-4 with TRBJ1-5, with no clear D. CDR3 DNA: TGTGCCAGCAGTTTTAGCCCAGAGGTACCACGGTTAAATCAGCCCCAGCATTTT. Protein sequence: CASSFSPEVPRLNQPQHF.